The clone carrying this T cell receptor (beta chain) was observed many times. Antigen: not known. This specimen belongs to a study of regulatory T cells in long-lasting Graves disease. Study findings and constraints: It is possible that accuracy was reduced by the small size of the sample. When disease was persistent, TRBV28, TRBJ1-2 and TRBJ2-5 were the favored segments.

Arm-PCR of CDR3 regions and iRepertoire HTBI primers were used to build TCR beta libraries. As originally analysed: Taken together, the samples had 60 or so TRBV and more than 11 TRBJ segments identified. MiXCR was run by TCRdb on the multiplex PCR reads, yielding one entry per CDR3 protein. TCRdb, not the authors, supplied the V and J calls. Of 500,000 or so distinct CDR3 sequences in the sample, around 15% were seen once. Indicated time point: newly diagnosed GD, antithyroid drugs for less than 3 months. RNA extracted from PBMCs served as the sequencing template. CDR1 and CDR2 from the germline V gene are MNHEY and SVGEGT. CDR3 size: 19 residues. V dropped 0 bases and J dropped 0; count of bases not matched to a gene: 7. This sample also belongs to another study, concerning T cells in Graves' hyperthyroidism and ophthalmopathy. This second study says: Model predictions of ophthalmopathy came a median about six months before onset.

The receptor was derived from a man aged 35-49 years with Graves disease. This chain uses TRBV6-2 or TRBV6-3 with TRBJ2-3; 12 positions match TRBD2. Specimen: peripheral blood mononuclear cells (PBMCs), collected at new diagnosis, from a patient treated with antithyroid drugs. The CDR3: CASSYSLAGGHESTDTQYF. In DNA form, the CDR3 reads TGTGCCAGCAGTTACTCGCTAGCGGGAGGGCACGAAAGCACAGATACGCAGTATTTT.